What follows are 32 T cell receptor beta chains derived from one specimen sequenced in a study of CDR3 diversity in severe acne. TCRdb analysed the PCR reads with MiXCR anew, one entry per CDR3 protein. The table lists 89,000 or so distinct CDR3 sequences, about 50% of them singletons. Sequenced material: blood. The receptor source for this set is a male donor in good health, serving as a control.

In regard to this clonotype: Possible read error: a much larger clone is one base away. Since no conserved phenylalanine or tryptophan closes the CDR3, a read error is the likely cause. The chain has TRBV25-1 and TRBJ2-7, with D possibly being TRBD2 (6 bases). V dropped 6 bases and J dropped 3 bases, with 12 bases sitting between them. This CDR3 has 13 residues. Germline-derived CDR1 and CDR2 are MGHDK and SYGVNS. CDR3 nucleotide sequence: TGTGCCAGCAGCTTAGCGGACGGCTACGAGCAGTACTCC. Protein: CASSLADGYEQYS.

The chain is built from TRBV25-1 and TRBJ1-1; 7 nucleotides agree with TRBD1. Germline V lookup: CDR1 MGHDK, CDR2 SYGVNS. The CDR3 is made up of 17 amino acids. The V gene end was trimmed by 6 bases and the J gene end by 2 bases; junction bases not matched to a gene: 15. This chain's CDR3 is CASSTRTGAVGNTEAFF. Here the CDR3 DNA reads TGTGCCAGCAGCACCCGGACAGGCGCGGTAGGAAACACTGAAGCTTTCTTT.

There are many counts of this clonotype. The chain carries TRBV6-6 and TRBJ1-4; no clear D. Deletions cut 11 bases from V and 5 bases from J, with 15 bases between. Germline CDR1 MNHNY, CDR2 SVGAGI (reference sequence). This CDR3 has 13 residues. The CDR3 reads CACSREQNEKLFF. DNA for the CDR3: TGTGCCTGTTCCCGGGAACAGAATGAAAAACTGTTTTTT.

The CDR3 DNA follows: TGTGCCAGCAGCCAAGTGGCTAGCGGGGGATCCACTAGCACAGATACGCAGTATTTT. Amino acid sequence: CASSQVASGGSTSTDTQYF. The chain couples TRBV3-1 to TRBJ2-3; TRBD2 agrees at 10 bases. V dropped 1 base and J dropped 0; count of bases not matched to a gene: 10. The CDR3 runs to 19 residues. Germline CDR1 reads LGHDT; CDR2 reads YNNKEL (reference sequence).

Of note for this clonotype: One junction end disagrees with the germline gene, perhaps due to a read error. The chain recombines TRBV7-7 with TRBJ1-6; TRBD1 matches 10 bases. Germline CDR1 is SSHAT and CDR2 is FNYEAQ (reference sequence). The CDR3 sequence is 14 residues long. CDR3 nucleotides: TGTGCTAGCAGCATCGGGACAGGGGATTCACCCCTCCACTTT. Amino acids: CASSIGTGDSPLHF.

This chain connects TRBV2 to TRBJ1-1; perhaps TRBD1 as D (5 bases). V was trimmed by 4 bases and J by 5 bases, leaving 11 bases between them. The CDR3 spans 13 residues. Germline V gene lookup returns CDR1 SNHLY and CDR2 FYNNEI. CDR3 nucleotide sequence: TGTGCCAGCAGTGTTAGGGGTGGGACTGAAGCTTTCTTT. This encodes CASSVRGGTEAFF.

This chain uses TRBV11-2 with TRBJ2-7, with 8 bases identical to TRBD2. Germline-derived CDR1 and CDR2 are SGHAT and FQNNGV. The CDR3 totals 15 residues. The ends lost 5 bases at V and 1 base at J; junction bases unmatched: 7. The CDR3 sequence is CASSLGTRNSYEQYF. The CDR3 nucleotides read TGTGCCAGCAGCCTGGGGACTAGAAATTCCTACGAGCAGTACTTC.

Only a few counts were recorded for this clonotype. This chain uses TRBV5-4 with TRBJ2-7; D may be TRBD1 or TRBD2 (7 bases each). The V gene lost 3 bases and the J gene lost 1 base, with 17 bases spanning the gap. The CDR3 is 16 residues long. In germline, CDR1 is SGHNT, CDR2 YYREEE (reference sequence). The CDR3 loop is CASSWGGQLSSYEQYF. DNA for the CDR3: TGTGCCAGCAGCTGGGGGGGACAGCTCAGTTCCTACGAGCAGTACTTC.

A note on this clonotype: This may stem from a read error, because a much larger clone lies one nucleotide away. This CDR3 reads CASSQGRGAGGEGYIEAFF. In DNA form, the CDR3 reads TGTGCCAGCAGCCAGGGACGGGGGGCAGGGGGAGAGGGTTACATTGAAGCTTTCTTT. The rearrangement joins TRBV4-2 to TRBJ1-1; 7 bases are a match to TRBD1. CDR1 is LGHNA and CDR2 is YNFKEQ in the germline V gene. The CDR3 runs 19 residues. V dropped 3 bases and J dropped 7; count of bases not matched to a gene: 23.

This clonotype was counted only a few times. The rearrangement uses TRBV12-3 or TRBV12-4 and TRBJ1-1; maybe TRBD1 (5 bases). The V end was cut by 6 bases, the J end by 0 bases, with 17 bases between. The CDR3 length is 16 residues. The CDR3 sequence: CASSSARAGMNTEAFF. For the CDR3, the DNA is TGTGCCAGCAGCTCGGCTAGGGCAGGGATGAACACTGAAGCTTTCTTT.

This chain joins TRBV7-9 and TRBJ2-7; D perhaps matches TRBD2 (5 bases). V lost 5 bases and J 10 bases, leaving 9 bases between the germline ends. The germline CDR1 and CDR2 sequences are SEHNR and FQNEAQ (reference sequence). This CDR3 comprises 10 residues. CDR3 loop: CASSPSGQYF. The CDR3 DNA reads TGTGCCAGCAGCCCTTCGGGACAGTACTTC.

V and J are TRBV19 and TRBJ1-1; TRBD1 is a possible D gene (5 bases). This CDR3 is 15 amino acids long. Deletions cut 6 bases from V and 0 bases from J, with 14 bases between. Germline V lookup: CDR1 LNHDA, CDR2 SQIVND (reference sequence). The CDR3 sequence is CASRASGPLNTEAFF. The CDR3 DNA follows: TGTGCCAGTAGGGCCTCGGGGCCATTGAACACTGAAGCTTTCTTT.

The V and J genes are TRBV5-1 and TRBJ2-2, with D perhaps TRBD2 (6 bases). The CDR3 totals 13 residues. V lost 9 bases and J lost 4, with 13 bases in between. Germline V gene lookup returns CDR1 SGHRS and CDR2 YFSETQ. In nucleotides, the CDR3 is TGCGCCACCATGGCGGGGAGCACCGGGGAGCTGTTTTTT. It encodes CATMAGSTGELFF. The full variable domain, its missing parts supplied by reference TRBV5-1 and TRBJ2-2, is KAGVTQTPRYLIKTRGQQVTLSCSPISGHRSVSWYQQTPGQGLQFLFEYFSETQRNKGNFPGRFSGRQFSNSRSEMNVSTLELGDSALYLCATMAGSTGELFFGEGSRLTVL.

This clonotype has at least ten counts. This chain connects TRBV28 to TRBJ2-1; TRBD1 matches at 7 bases. The V and J ends lost 5 bases and 15 bases, in that order; junction bases with no gene match: 10. Germline V CDR1 and CDR2: MDHEN, SYDVKM. This CDR3 has 12 residues. The CDR3 loop is CASSRRQGYPFF. In DNA, the CDR3 is TGTGCCAGCAGTCGTAGACAGGGCTATCCGTTCTTC.

This chain links TRBV5-6 with TRBJ2-7, with D unresolved. V lost 4 bases and J 0 bases, leaving 8 bases between the germline ends. Germline lookup yields CDR1 SGHDT and CDR2 YYEEEE. This CDR3 region has 13 residues. The CDR3 loop is CASSPWASYEQYF. The CDR3 nucleotides are TGTGCCAGCAGCCCCTGGGCCTCCTACGAGCAGTACTTC.

This chain joins TRBV7-9 and TRBJ2-7; D may be TRBD2 (5 bases). The CDR3 contains 14 residues. Trimming took off 5 bases at V and 5 bases at J, with 16 bases between the two ends. Germline CDR1 is SEHNR and CDR2 is FQNEAQ (reference sequence). CDR3 sequence: CASSPSTSLDEQYF. CDR3 nucleotides: TGTGCCAGCAGCCCGTCTACTAGTCTTGACGAGCAGTACTTC. Using reference TRBV7-9 and TRBJ2-7 for the parts outside the CDR3, the full variable domain is DTGVSQNPRHKITKRGQNVTFRCDPISEHNRLYWYRQTLGQGPEFLTYFQNEAQLEKSRLLSDRFSAERPKGSFSTLEIQRTEQGDSAMYLCASSPSTSLDEQYFGPGTRLTVT.

This clonotype was counted a few times. The chain recombines TRBV14 with TRBJ1-2, with TRBD1 identical over 7 bases. J lost 7 bases, V lost 4 bases, and 6 bases had no gene match. Germline V gives CDR1 SGHDN, CDR2 FVKESK. The CDR3 consists of 13 residues. The CDR3 loop reads CASSLDREVGYTF. CDR3 DNA: TGTGCCAGCAGCCTCGACAGGGAGGTTGGCTACACCTTC.

This clonotype has just a few counts. The rearrangement joins TRBV24-1 to TRBJ1-1; D gene ambiguous. The CDR3 totals 13 residues. V lost 5 bases and J lost 4, with 10 bases in between. Germline CDR1 and CDR2: KGHDR and SFDVKD. The chain's CDR3 is CATSGEHLTEAFF. The DNA of the CDR3 is TGTGCCACCAGTGGCGAACACCTCACTGAAGCTTTCTTT.

This clonotype was observed a few times. Written as DNA, the CDR3 is TGTGCCAGCAGCTCCCCCCCGGGCGCCCAGTACTTC. Translated, it gives CASSSPPGAQYF. The chain employs TRBV7-8 and TRBJ2-5, with D hard to call. This CDR3 comprises 12 residues. Germline CDR1 reads SGHVS; CDR2 reads FQNEAQ. V shed 4 bases and J shed 9 bases, with 12 bases lying between them.

This clonotype is termed medium-sized. The J gene is TRBJ1-6, the V gene TRBV5-6; unclear D gene. The length of the CDR3 is 14 residues. The ends were cut back, 1 base at V and 13 bases at J, with 15 bases in the middle. The V gene's germline CDR1 is SGHDT and CDR2 YYEEEE. CDR3 protein: CASSLYSPIGPLHF. The CDR3 nucleotides read TGTGCCAGCAGCTTGTACAGCCCGATTGGCCCCCTCCACTTT.

The CDR3 sequence: CSLARDYGTDTQYF. For the CDR3, the DNA is TGCAGTCTGGCCCGGGACTACGGCACAGATACGCAGTATTTT. This chain uses TRBV20-1 with TRBJ2-3, with TRBD2 matching 7 bases. CDR1 and CDR2 from the germline V gene are DFQATT and SNEGSKA (reference sequence). V lost 8 bases and J lost 1; bases outside the gene matches: 9. The CDR3 covers 14 residues.

The sample holds many counts of this clonotype. The chain has TRBV28 and TRBJ1-5, with TRBD1 matching 9 bases. The V gene end was trimmed by 5 bases and the J gene end by 0 bases; junction bases not matched to a gene: 2. Germline lookup yields CDR1 MDHEN and CDR2 SYDVKM. The CDR3 runs to 15 residues. The CDR3 reads CASSNRGPSNQPQHF. The CDR3 region has the DNA TGTGCCAGCAGTAACAGGGGGCCTAGCAATCAGCCCCAGCATTTT.

By proportion, this clonotype is medium-sized. This sequence joins TRBV20-1 and TRBJ2-1, with 9 bases fitting TRBD2. This CDR3 is 14 amino acids long. Looked up from germline, CDR1 is DFQATT and CDR2 is SNEGSKA (reference sequence). Trimming removed 6 bases from V and 4 bases from J; junction bases left unmatched: 7. The CDR3 DNA follows: TGCAGTGCCGAAGCGGGGGGACGGTACAATGAGCAGTTCTTC. It specifies CSAEAGGRYNEQFF.

The V gene is TRBV29-1, the J gene TRBJ2-3; TRBD2 aligns across 11 bases. Germline V lookup: CDR1 SQVTM, CDR2 ANQGSEA. This CDR3 has 15 amino acids. V lost 6 bases, J lost 4 bases, and 9 bases stayed unmatched. This CDR3 reads CSVARLAGGADTQYF. The CDR3 DNA reads as TGCAGCGTCGCCCGTCTAGCGGGAGGCGCAGATACGCAGTATTTT.

This clonotype was counted ten times or more. The chain links TRBV3-1 to TRBJ2-2; D unresolved. Looked up from germline, CDR1 is LGHDT and CDR2 is YNNKEL (reference sequence). Deletions cut 1 base from V and 1 base from J, with 4 bases between. CDR3 length: 14 residues. The CDR3 here is CASSQGLNTGELFF. The CDR3 region has the DNA TGTGCCAGCAGCCAAGGACTGAACACCGGGGAGCTGTTTTTT.

The CDR3 region is CSARPSGGASTDTQYF. DNA for the CDR3: TGCAGTGCTAGACCTAGCGGGGGCGCTAGCACAGATACGCAGTATTTT. J is TRBJ2-3 and V is TRBV20-1, with 10 bases fitting TRBD2. This CDR3 contains 16 residues. The J segment lost 0 bases and the V segment lost 2 bases, leaving 5 bases of the junction unmatched. Germline V gene lookup returns CDR1 DFQATT and CDR2 SNEGSKA (reference sequence).

The CDR3 DNA reads as TGTGCCAGCAATTCCGCCGGGACGAAGGGGGGTACGCAGTATTTT. Translated, it gives CASNSAGTKGGTQYF. The V and J genes are TRBV28 and TRBJ2-3; D could derive from TRBD1 or TRBD2 (6 bases each). Trimming took 7 bases from V and 8 from J, leaving 22 bases between them. The length of the CDR3 is 15 residues. Germline V gene data show CDR1 as MDHEN and CDR2 as SYDVKM.

To note about this clonotype: Possible read error: a much larger clone is one base away. V is TRBV10-3 and J is TRBJ1-1; tentative D call: TRBD1 (5 bases). V was shortened by 0 bases and J by 8 bases, with 10 bases between the two germline ends. Germline V gives CDR1 ENHRY, CDR2 SYGVKD. CDR3 size: 13 residues. The CDR3 is CAISESMGLEAFF. CDR3 nucleotide sequence: TGTGCCATCAGTGAGTCAATGGGACTGGAAGCTTTCTTT.

Comment on this clonotype: A read error may explain this, as a much larger clone is one base away. V usage is TRBV2 and J usage is TRBJ2-5; maybe TRBD2 (5 bases). Looked up from germline, CDR1 is SNHLY and CDR2 is FYNNEI. The CDR3 length is 13 residues. This CDR3 is CACSEEVRETQYF. Written as DNA, the CDR3 is TGTGCCTGCAGTGAGGAGGTCCGGGAGACCCAGTACTTC.

This clonotype has more than one count but fewer than ten. The chain is built from TRBV10-3 and TRBJ2-5; 8 nucleotides align to TRBD1. V shed 4 bases, J shed 4 bases, and the junction held 5 bases outside the gene matches. CDR1 ENHRY and CDR2 SYGVKD come from the germline V gene. The CDR3 covers 14 residues. CDR3 sequence: CAISGTGLGETQYF. The CDR3 nucleotides are TGTGCCATCAGTGGGACAGGGTTAGGAGAGACCCAGTACTTC.

The chain carries TRBV20-1 and TRBJ1-2, with 8 bases that match TRBD1. The CDR3 length is 14 residues. Germline CDR1 is DFQATT and CDR2 is SNEGSKA (reference sequence). CDR3 nucleotide sequence: TGCAGCGCCGGGCAGGGGGCGATAAGCTATGGCTACACCTTC. This codes for CSAGQGAISYGYTF.

This chain uses TRBV2 with TRBJ1-4, with D maybe TRBD1 (6 bases). The length of the CDR3 is 14 residues. Trimming removed 11 bases at V and 7 bases at J, with 20 bases between. Looked up from germline, CDR1 is SNHLY and CDR2 is FYNNEI. The CDR3 loop reads CAVRDKGRVEKLFF. The CDR3 coding sequence is TGTGCCGTCCGGGACAAGGGACGCGTTGAAAAACTGTTTTTT.